These 12 T cell receptor beta chains came from one sample sequenced in a study of PD-L1 blockade in urothelial cancer. Sequenced by immunoSEQ multiplex PCR; TCRdb stores in-frame clones only, minus some. The sample carries about 52,000 clones, 60% to 80% recorded once. This specimen was PBMCs, taken around atezolizumab (anti-PD-L1) treatment. These receptors came from a man aged 70-80 years with urothelial cancer.

This rearrangement joins TRBV9 to TRBJ2-2; TRBD2 matches 7 bases. The germline V gene has CDR1 SGDLS and CDR2 YYNGEE. The CDR3 extends over 16 amino acids. Trimming took 2 bases from V and 0 from J; bases not matched to a gene: 4. The CDR3 bases are TGTGCCAGCAGCGTGAGCGGGACCGCGAACACCGGGGAGCTGTTTTTT. Protein: CASSVSGTANTGELFF.

The chain joins TRBV6-6 to TRBJ2-1; 11 positions agree with TRBD2. CDR1 and CDR2 (germline): MNHNY, SVGAGI (reference sequence). This CDR3 contains 16 residues. V lost 7 bases, J lost 6 bases, and 11 bases stayed unmatched. The CDR3 here is CASIKSGLAVGNEQFF. The CDR3 DNA reads as TGTGCCAGCATAAAGTCGGGACTAGCGGTGGGCAATGAGCAGTTCTTC.

This clone occurred a few times. This sequence joins TRBV19 and TRBJ1-2; 7 bases align to TRBD1. The CDR3 loop spans 14 amino acids. The germline gives CDR1 LNHDA, CDR2 SQIVND (reference sequence). J gave up 7 bases and V 6 bases, and 11 bases lay outside the gene matches. This CDR3 is CASSVGGGRGGYTF. For the CDR3, the DNA is TGTGCCAGTAGCGTCGGAGGGGGCAGAGGTGGCTACACCTTC. Based on the CDR3 plus reference TRBV19 and TRBJ1-2, the full variable domain is DGGITQSPKYLFRKEGQNVTLSCEQNLNHDAMYWYRQDPGQGLRLIYYSQIVNDFQKGDIAEGYSVSREKKESFPLTVTSAQKNPTAFYLCASSVGGGRGGYTFGSGTRLTVV.

The rearrangement joins TRBV27 to TRBJ2-1, with D unresolved. V was pared by 6 bases and J by 5 bases, with 14 bases between. The CDR3 spans 14 residues. Per germline, CDR1 MNHEY and CDR2 SMNVEV (reference sequence). The CDR3 nucleotides read TGTGCCAGCAGCCCGCTAGTCCCCGACAATGAGCAGTTCTTC. Its translation: CASSPLVPDNEQFF.

The chain is built from TRBV6-5 and TRBJ2-2; 11 bases align to TRBD1. Germline V gene data show CDR1 as MNHEY and CDR2 as SVGAGI. The CDR3 has 15 amino acids. The V and J ends lost 5 bases and 6 bases, in that order; junction bases with no gene match: 5. The CDR3 region is CASSSGQGASGELFF. For the CDR3, the DNA is TGTGCCAGCAGTAGCGGACAGGGGGCTTCCGGGGAGCTGTTTTTT.

This rearrangement joins TRBV5-6 to TRBJ2-7; the D gene is possibly TRBD2 (6 bases). The CDR3 is 13 amino acids. Trimming removed 2 bases from V and 7 bases from J, with 13 bases in between. Germline V CDR1 and CDR2: SGHDT, YYEEEE. This chain's CDR3 is CASSFGTLFEQYF. For the CDR3, the DNA is TGTGCCAGCAGCTTCGGGACTCTTTTTGAGCAGTACTTC.

The genes are TRBV7-9 and TRBJ1-2; 9 bases line up with TRBD1. The junction had 3 bases not matched to a gene; V was cut back by 3 bases and J by 1 base. The CDR3 is made up of 15 amino acids. In germline, CDR1 is SEHNR, CDR2 FQNEAQ (reference sequence). The CDR3, as DNA: TGTGCCAGCAGCTTCCGACAGGGGGTTAACTATGGCTACACCTTC. It translates to CASSFRQGVNYGYTF.

The chain uses TRBV27 and TRBJ2-3, with 11 nucleotides matching TRBD2. Per the germline V gene, CDR1 is MNHEY and CDR2 is SMNVEV (reference sequence). The CDR3 runs to 17 residues. V trimming: 10 bases; J trimming: 6 bases; junction bases outside the gene matches: 18. The CDR3 DNA reads as TGTGCCACCCAGGTGAGGGGACTAGCGGACCACATGGATACGCAGTATTTT. Translation gives CATQVRGLADHMDTQYF.

The rearrangement joins TRBV6-1 to TRBJ1-5; no clear D. Germline V gene data show CDR1 as MNHNS and CDR2 as SASEGT. The CDR3 is 14 amino acids. V lost 11 bases and J 0 bases, leaving 14 bases between the germline ends. CDR3 protein: CAGAGFHSNQPQHF. As DNA, the CDR3 is TGTGCCGGAGCCGGGTTTCATAGCAATCAGCCCCAGCATTTT.

The V call is TRBV9, the J call TRBJ2-3; tentative D call: TRBD1 (5 bases). CDR3 length: 15 residues. V lost 0 bases, J lost 4 bases, and 12 bases lay in between. Germline CDR1 is SGDLS and CDR2 is YYNGEE. The CDR3 DNA reads TGTGCCAGCAGCGTAGTGGGGCAGGGATCAGATACGCAGTATTTT. It codes for CASSVVGQGSDTQYF.

This clone was counted at least ten times. The chain has TRBV18 and TRBJ2-7, with TRBD1 matching over 9 bases. Germline V lookup: CDR1 KGHSH, CDR2 LQKENI. The J segment lost 2 bases and the V segment lost 6 bases, leaving 11 bases of the junction unmatched. The CDR3 is made up of 16 amino acids. The CDR3 sequence: CASSRGRDREAYEQYF. CDR3 nucleotides: TGTGCCAGCTCTAGAGGTCGGGACAGGGAAGCCTACGAGCAGTACTTC.

V usage is TRBV7-3 and J usage is TRBJ2-5, with D perhaps TRBD2 (6 bases). Per germline, CDR1 SGHTA and CDR2 FQGTGA. CDR3 length: 15 amino acids. Trimming took 0 bases from V and 4 from J, leaving 12 bases between them. The CDR3 region is CASSLTGRRGETQYF. As DNA, the CDR3 is TGTGCCAGCAGCTTAACCGGTCGGCGGGGAGAGACCCAGTACTTC.